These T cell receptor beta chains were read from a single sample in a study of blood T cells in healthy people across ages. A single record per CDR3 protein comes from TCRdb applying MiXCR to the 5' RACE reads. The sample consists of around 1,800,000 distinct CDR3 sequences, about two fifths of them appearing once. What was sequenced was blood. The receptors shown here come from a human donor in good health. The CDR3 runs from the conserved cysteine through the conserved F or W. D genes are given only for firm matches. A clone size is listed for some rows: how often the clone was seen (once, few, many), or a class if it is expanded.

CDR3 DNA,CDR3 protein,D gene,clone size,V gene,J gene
TGCAGTGCTATCGGGACTAGCGGGACTTATTACAATGAGCAGTTCTTC,CSAIGTSGTYYNEQFF,TRBD2,-,TRBV20-1,TRBJ2-1
TGCAGCACCAGAGTTGGGGGGTGGGCAAATGAGCAGTTCTTC,CSTRVGGWANEQFF,-,-,TRBV29-1,TRBJ2-1
TGCAGTGCTAGCCGGGCAACTAATGAAAAACTGTTTTTT,CSASRATNEKLFF,-,-,TRBV20-1,TRBJ1-4
TGTGCCAGCAGTTACAGTTACGCGGGGGGCTACAATGAGCAGTTCTTC,CASSYSYAGGYNEQFF,TRBD2,few,TRBV6-2/TRBV6-3,TRBJ2-1
TGCAGCGTAGGGACAGAATCATACAATGAGCAGTACTTC,CSVGTESYNEQYF,TRBD1,-,TRBV29-1,TRBJ2-7
TGTGCCAGCAGCTCAGGACAGTCTGGAAACACCATATATTTT,CASSSGQSGNTIYF,-,-,TRBV11-1,TRBJ1-3
TGCGCCAGCAGCCAATCTCGAGGGGTCACAGATACGCAGTATTTT,CASSQSRGVTDTQYF,-,once,TRBV4-3,TRBJ2-3
TGCAGTGCTAGATTCCCGGGGGCCCAAGAGACCCAGTTCTTC,CSARFPGAQETQFF,-,-,TRBV20-1,TRBJ2-1
TGCGCCAGCAGCTTAGCCTCGACAGGGGGGGACTACAATGAGCAGTTCTTC,CASSLASTGGDYNEQFF,TRBD1,-,TRBV5-1,TRBJ2-1
TGTGCCAGCAGCTCTAGACCGGGACAAAATAATCAGCCCCAGCATTTT,CASSSRPGQNNQPQHF,-,-,TRBV7-2,TRBJ1-5
TGTGCCAGCAGCCAGGGTGGCGGTCAGCCCCAGCATTTT,CASSQGGGQPQHF,-,many,TRBV7-2,TRBJ1-5
TGTGCCAGCAGTTTTGCCAGGGGGGCAATCAATGAGCAGTTCTTC,CASSFARGAINEQFF,-,few,TRBV12-3/TRBV12-4,TRBJ2-1
TGTGCCAGCAGCACCGGACTAGCGGGGGTATCTTACAATGAGCAGTTCTTC,CASSTGLAGVSYNEQFF,TRBD2,few,TRBV6-6,TRBJ2-1
TGTGCCAGCAACACCCAAGTGGGGCGGGGACAGGGGAATGAGCGGTTCTTC,CASNTQVGRGQGNERFF,TRBD1,few,TRBV12-3/TRBV12-4,TRBJ2-1
TGTGCCAGCAGTCTACGACTAGCGGGGGGGCCGAGCGGGGAGCTGTTTTTT,CASSLRLAGGPSGELFF,TRBD2,-,TRBV6-2/TRBV6-3,TRBJ2-2
TGTGCCAGCAGCTCCGGGACAGGGGCAGTCGACTACACCTTC,CASSSGTGAVDYTF,TRBD1,few,TRBV11-3,TRBJ1-2
TGCAGTGGTCGTGGTTCGGGCAATCAGCCCCAGCATTTT,CSGRGSGNQPQHF,-,few,TRBV20-1,TRBJ1-5
TGTGCCAGCAGCCCAGCGGGGAATTTGTATACAGATACGCAGTATTTT,CASSPAGNLYTDTQYF,TRBD2,-,TRBV5-5,TRBJ2-3
TGCGCCAGCAGCCAAGCCTGGCTCACTTCCGAAAAACTGTTTTTT,CASSQAWLTSEKLFF,-,few,TRBV4-1,TRBJ1-4
TGTGCCAGCGCCGAGGGGGATAGCAGGCTCTCCCCATCCTACGAGCAGTACTTC,CASAEGDSRLSPSYEQYF,-,few,TRBV6-1,TRBJ2-7
TGCAGTGCTAGAGAATCTAACAGGGGGACAGATACGCAGTATTTT,CSARESNRGTDTQYF,TRBD1,-,TRBV20-1,TRBJ2-3